The 3 T cell receptor beta chains reported below all come from one sample, sequenced in a study of T cells in Graves' hyperthyroidism and ophthalmopathy (dated by TCRdb to about 2019). The library was obtained by multiplex PCR. The reads were generated on an Illumina HiSeq 2000. The TCR beta CDR3 regions were amplified from RNA transcripts. For the first round of RT-PCR on the TCR CDR3, the HTBI primer set was used together with the Qiagen OneStep RT-PCR kit. TCRdb's own reprocessing of the public reads used fastp at Q25 and MiXCR and kept productive beta chains. Entries are consolidated by CDR3 protein sequence, retaining the most common genes and DNA. For this sample there are under 450,000 distinct CDR3 sequences; 15% to 19% appear just once. Of the sample, 13% to 15% falls within the top ten clones. The sequencing sample was made of blood. These receptors all stem from a woman between 18 and 30 years old with Graves' hyperthyroidism.

This clonotype has just a few counts. This may come from a read error, since a much larger clone is one base off. The chain employs TRBV20-1 and TRBJ1-1; possible D gene TRBD1, 5 bases. The V end was cut by 5 bases, the J end by 7 bases, with 14 bases between. This CDR3 is built from 12 residues. Looked up from germline, CDR1 is DFQATT and CDR2 is SNEGSKA (reference sequence). In DNA, the CDR3 is TGCAGTGCTTCGGGGCAGTTCTTTGAAGCTTTCTTT. It specifies CSASGQFFEAFF.

This clonotype has a count of ten or more. This chain joins TRBV7-6 and TRBJ1-6, with TRBD1 matching over 8 bases. Germline lookup yields CDR1 SGHVS and CDR2 FNYEAQ. Trimming took 5 bases from V and 7 from J; bases not matched to a gene: 16. The CDR3 has 18 residues. The DNA for the CDR3 is TGTGCCAGCAGCCTGGAAACAATAGGACAGGGCGGAAATTCACCCCTCCACTTT. Protein sequence: CASSLETIGQGGNSPLHF.

Many counts were recorded for this clonotype. The V gene is TRBV3-1, the J gene TRBJ2-1; D not resolved. Germline V CDR1 and CDR2: LGHDT, YNNKEL (reference sequence). V lost 0 bases, J lost 7 bases, and 10 bases lay in between. This CDR3 region has 14 residues. The CDR3 coding sequence is TGTGCCAGCAGCCAAGAGGTAGCAGCGAATGAGCAGTTCTTC. It yields the protein CASSQEVAANEQFF.